This note documents a single TCR beta chain sequence. Per the authors' pipeline: Using reference gene primer amplification, nucleated cell counts were estimated. Only in-frame clones appear in the TCRdb table, and some are missing; sequencing was by immunoSEQ multiplex PCR. V and J calls plus clone size are reproduced from that table; the DNA served to infer D and trimming. This sample has about 220,000 clones, with roughly 85% found just once. This record belongs to a study of blood T cell repertoires in COVID-19. Study summary: The origin of the acute and convalescent COVID-19 samples was the United States, Italy and Spain. PBMCs, B-cell-depleted T cells, or T cells provided the cDNA or gDNA that made up the material.

V lost 6 bases to trimming and J lost 2 bases, with 13 bases between them. Germline CDR1 SGHAT, CDR2 FQNNGV. This CDR3 comprises 15 residues. The TCR comes from a woman aged 70-85 years with COVID-19, enrolled during active disease. The sequenced sample was peripheral blood. This chain uses TRBV11-2 with TRBJ2-2, with a possible D match to TRBD2 (6 bases). The CDR3 region is CASRSGLSNTGELFF. CDR3 coding DNA: TGTGCCAGCAGGTCGGGACTTAGCAACACCGGGGAGCTGTTTTTT.